The 20 T cell receptor beta chains below all came from one sample that was sequenced in a study of T-cell reconstitution after alpha-beta-depleted transplantation in children. Unique molecular identifiers featured in how the TCRbeta library was prepared. TCRdb re-derived calls from the PCR reads in MiXCR, one entry per CDR3 protein. The sample carries fewer than 95,000 distinct CDR3 sequences, roughly an eighth recorded once. The sequenced sample was PBMCs from the stem cell graft donor, obtained from the stem cell graft. These receptors came from a human donor who donated a stem cell graft to a child with inherited bone marrow failure.

This clonotype came up many times. The chain combines TRBV5-5 with TRBJ2-3, with no clear D. CDR1 is SGHKS and CDR2 is YYEKEE in the germline V gene (reference sequence). The CDR3 loop spans 15 amino acids. V lost 1 base and J lost 4, with 13 bases in between. The CDR3 reads CASSLFGDFADTQYF. CDR3 DNA sequence: TGTGCCAGCAGCTTGTTTGGGGATTTCGCAGATACGCAGTATTTT.

This clonotype was detected ten times or more. The V call is TRBV13, the J call TRBJ1-6; D not resolved. CDR3 length: 14 amino acids. V lost 5 bases and J 6 bases, leaving 11 bases between the germline ends. The V gene's germline CDR1 is PRHDT and CDR2 FYEKMQ (reference sequence). The CDR3 region is CASSPGRINSPLHF. As DNA, the CDR3 is TGTGCCAGCAGCCCCGGGCGGATTAATTCACCCCTCCACTTT.

The table lists this clonotype with a few counts. The chain is built from TRBV11-1 and TRBJ2-7; 7 bases are a match to TRBD1. Germline CDR1 reads SGHAT; CDR2 reads FQDESV (reference sequence). This CDR3 comprises 16 residues. The V and J ends lost 0 bases and 1 base, in that order; junction bases with no gene match: 6. CDR3 nucleotide sequence: TGTGCCAGCAGCTTAGCCCGGGACAGAAGTTCCTACGAGCAGTACTTC. Its translation is CASSLARDRSSYEQYF.

This clonotype has a count of ten or more. This chain uses TRBV12-3 or TRBV12-4 with TRBJ1-4, with D uncertain. V was pared by 5 bases and J by 7 bases, with 11 bases between. CDR3 length: 13 residues. CDR3 sequence (DNA): TGTGCCAGCAGTCAGGCGGGGAGTGAAAAACTGTTTTTT. Translating gives CASSQAGSEKLFF.

At least ten counts were recorded for this clonotype. J is TRBJ2-7 and V is TRBV4-1; TRBD1 aligns across 7 bases. CDR1 is MGHRA, CDR2 YSYEKL, per germline. The CDR3 runs to 16 residues. V dropped 1 base and J dropped 0; count of bases not matched to a gene: 6. In DNA form, the CDR3 reads TGCGCCAGCAGCCAAGGGACAGGTGACCTCTCCTACGAGCAGTACTTC. Translating gives CASSQGTGDLSYEQYF.

This clonotype was picked up many times. The chain recombines TRBV15 with TRBJ1-5; a weak D match, TRBD1 (6 bases). Trimming pared 5 bases from V and 4 bases from J, leaving 12 bases between. The germline gives CDR1 LNHNV, CDR2 YYDKDF (reference sequence). The CDR3 sequence is 14 residues long. This CDR3 reads CATSPGQINQPQHF. Written as DNA, the CDR3 is TGTGCCACCAGCCCAGGACAGATTAATCAGCCCCAGCATTTT.

In this sample, this clonotype turned up many times. The chain has TRBV7-2 and TRBJ2-7; D remains unclear. Germline CDR1 is SGHTA and CDR2 is FQGNSA. There are 12 residues in the CDR3. The V gene lost 7 bases and the J gene lost 1 base, with 8 bases spanning the gap. The CDR3 spells CASNYGSYEQYF. CDR3 nucleotide sequence: TGTGCCAGCAACTACGGGTCCTACGAGCAGTACTTC.

In this sample, this clonotype turned up many times. The chain uses TRBV20-1 and TRBJ2-3, with no clear D. CDR1 and CDR2 (germline): DFQATT, SNEGSKA (reference sequence). V dropped 5 bases and J dropped 0 bases, with 6 bases sitting between them. CDR3 length: 12 residues. The CDR3 is CSAGTSTDTQYF. CDR3 in DNA: TGCAGTGCTGGAACTAGCACAGATACGCAGTATTTT.

This clonotype was detected only a few times. This chain uses TRBV2 with TRBJ2-5; weak D call: TRBD1 (6 bases). Trimming took off 6 bases at V and 5 bases at J, with 10 bases between the two ends. The CDR3 runs 12 residues. Germline V gene lookup returns CDR1 SNHLY and CDR2 FYNNEI. This chain's CDR3 is CASSTGRETQYF. The CDR3 coding sequence is TGTGCCAGCAGCACAGGGCGGGAGACCCAGTACTTC. The complete variable domain, with remaining parts taken from reference TRBV2 and TRBJ2-5, reads EPEVTQTPSHQVTQMGQEVILRCVPISNHLYFYWYRQILGQKVEFLVSFYNNEISEKSEIFDDQFSVERPDGSNFTLKIRSTKLEDSAMYFCASSTGRETQYFGPGTRLLVL.

This clonotype was picked up many times. The V and J genes are TRBV20-1 and TRBJ2-2; D is unclear. Trimming took off 4 bases at V and 1 base at J, with 4 bases between the two ends. The germline V gene has CDR1 DFQATT and CDR2 SNEGSKA (reference sequence). This CDR3 is 12 amino acids long. The CDR3 region has the DNA TGCAGTGCTAACAGGAACACCGGGGAGCTGTTTTTT. This translates into CSANRNTGELFF.

This clonotype was counted ten times or more. The chain couples TRBV7-3 to TRBJ2-3, with D uncertain. The CDR3 has 14 residues. CDR1 and CDR2 from the germline V gene are SGHTA and FQGTGA. Trimming removed 5 bases from V and 0 bases from J, with 9 bases in between. The CDR3 DNA sequence: TGTGCCAGCAGCGTCGACTCTAGCACAGATACGCAGTATTTT. Encoded protein: CASSVDSSTDTQYF. Variable domain in full (rest from reference TRBV7-3 and TRBJ2-3): GAGVSQTPSNKVTEKGKYVELRCDPISGHTALYWYRQSLGQGPEFLIYFQGTGAADDSGLPNDRFFAVRPEGSVSTLKIQRTERGDSAVYLCASSVDSSTDTQYFGPGTRLTVL.

Ten or more counts support this clonotype. The rearrangement links TRBV20-1 to TRBJ1-2; 12 bases match TRBD1. Germline V CDR1 and CDR2: DFQATT, SNEGSKA (reference sequence). V trimming: 5 bases; J trimming: 6 bases; junction bases outside the gene matches: 13. The CDR3 is 16 amino acids. The CDR3, as DNA: TGCAGTGCTGAGGTTCGGGGACAGGGGGCGTGGAATGGCTACACCTTC. As protein: CSAEVRGQGAWNGYTF.

This clonotype was recorded at least ten times. The genes are TRBV4-2 and TRBJ2-1; perhaps D is TRBD1 or TRBD2 (5 bases each). Germline V gene lookup returns CDR1 LGHNA and CDR2 YNFKEQ. The CDR3 has 16 amino acids. Deletions cut 0 bases from V and 4 bases from J, with 13 bases between. CDR3: CASSQEGLGEYNEQFF. The CDR3 DNA reads as TGTGCCAGCAGCCAAGAGGGGCTGGGGGAGTACAATGAGCAGTTCTTC.

This clonotype came up many times. The chain combines TRBV20-1 with TRBJ1-1; D is perhaps TRBD1 (6 bases). Trimming stripped 8 bases from V and 2 bases from J, with 15 bases between. The CDR3 is 13 residues long. In germline, CDR1 is DFQATT, CDR2 SNEGSKA (reference sequence). This chain's CDR3 is CSPDRDTNTEAFF. The CDR3 DNA reads TGCAGTCCCGACCGGGACACAAACACTGAAGCTTTCTTT.

The V call is TRBV4-2, the J call TRBJ2-5; 8 bases fit TRBD2. Germline V gives CDR1 LGHNA, CDR2 YNFKEQ. The CDR3 runs to 18 residues. V was pared by 6 bases and J by 2 bases, with 17 bases of the junction left unmatched. CDR3 region: CASSKDRVLAVVQETQYF. CDR3 nucleotides: TGTGCCAGCAGTAAAGACCGAGTACTAGCGGTCGTTCAAGAGACCCAGTACTTC.

This clonotype appeared many times. The CDR3 is CASSLEARSYEQYF. The CDR3 region has the DNA TGCGCCAGCAGCTTGGAGGCCAGATCCTACGAGCAGTACTTC. The V call is TRBV5-1, the J call TRBJ2-7; D unresolved. CDR3 length: 14 amino acids. Looked up from germline, CDR1 is SGHRS and CDR2 is YFSETQ. V was cut by 0 bases and J by 1 base, with 8 bases left in between. The entire variable domain, with the rest obtained from reference TRBV5-1 and TRBJ2-7, is as follows: KAGVTQTPRYLIKTRGQQVTLSCSPISGHRSVSWYQQTPGQGLQFLFEYFSETQRNKGNFPGRFSGRQFSNSRSEMNVSTLELGDSALYLCASSLEARSYEQYFGPGTRLTVT.

The chain carries TRBV29-1 and TRBJ2-2; no clear D. The V end was cut by 4 bases, the J end by 5 bases, with 5 bases between. The CDR3 runs 11 residues. From germline, CDR1 is SQVTM and CDR2 ANQGSEA. The CDR3 coding sequence is TGCAGCGTTGGGGATACCGGGGAGCTGTTTTTT. Its protein is CSVGDTGELFF.

This clonotype was picked up many times. The chain recombines TRBV7-6 with TRBJ1-3; D unresolved. This CDR3 is built from 14 residues. Deletions cut 8 bases from V and 4 bases from J, with 15 bases between. Germline CDR1 SGHVS, CDR2 FNYEAQ. CDR3 bases: TGTGCCAGCGGTGGGCCCAGGTTAGGAAACACCATATATTTT. Translated, it gives CASGGPRLGNTIYF.

Many counts were recorded for this clonotype. The chain recombines TRBV7-9 with TRBJ2-1, with 14 bases aligning to TRBD2. Germline V gene sequence: CDR1 SEHNR, CDR2 FQNEAQ (reference sequence). CDR3 length: 16 amino acids. Trimming at V came to 1 base and at J to 5 bases, leaving 1 base not matched to a gene. The CDR3 sequence: CASSLGGLAGDNEQFF. The CDR3 nucleotides are TGTGCCAGCAGCTTAGGGGGACTAGCGGGGGACAATGAGCAGTTCTTC.

V usage is TRBV20-1 and J usage is TRBJ2-1; TRBD2 matches at 7 bases. This CDR3 has 11 residues. J gave up 9 bases and V 5 bases, and 4 bases lay outside the gene matches. The germline gives CDR1 DFQATT, CDR2 SNEGSKA (reference sequence). Written as DNA, the CDR3 is TGCAGTGCTCTACAGCGGGGTGAGCAGTTCTTC. Protein sequence: CSALQRGEQFF.